The 10 T cell receptor beta chains given below trace back to one sample, sequenced in a study of beta chain features in type 1 diabetes. Investigators reverse transcribed all isolated RNA, so they sequenced expressed TCRB transcripts. Repertoires were generated with immunoSEQ multiplex PCR, while TCRdb's copy carries only in-frame clones and drops some. The sample records about 160,000 clones, approximately 9.9% being singletons. The sequenced material came from central memory CD4+ T cells from blood. The receptors were sampled from a woman between 18 and 29 years old in good health.

This clone has more than one count but fewer than ten. The DNA of the CDR3 is TGTGCCAGCAGTTACTCCGGGACTAGAACTGCCAATGAGCAGTTCTTC. It translates to CASSYSGTRTANEQFF. The rearrangement uses TRBV6-6 and TRBJ2-1; TRBD2 aligns across 8 bases. Germline V lookup: CDR1 MNHNY, CDR2 SVGAGI (reference sequence). With V trimmed by 0 bases and J by 6 bases, 7 bases remained unmatched. CDR3 size: 16 residues.

V and J are TRBV20-1 and TRBJ2-7; D might be TRBD2 (6 bases). Trimming removed 7 bases at V and 6 bases at J, with 13 bases between. Germline CDR1 reads DFQATT; CDR2 reads SNEGSKA (reference sequence). The CDR3 sequence is 11 residues long. This chain's CDR3 is CSVDLGGEQYF. For the CDR3, the DNA is TGCAGTGTTGACCTGGGGGGCGAGCAGTACTTC.

This clone was found a few times. V is TRBV5-6 and J is TRBJ2-1, with 11 bases aligning to TRBD2. CDR3 length equals 16 residues. The J segment lost 10 bases and the V segment lost 2 bases, leaving 11 bases of the junction unmatched. Germline V lookup: CDR1 SGHDT, CDR2 YYEEEE. Written as DNA, the CDR3 is TGTGCCAGCAGCTTATGGGGGGGTCTAGCGGGAGGAGAGCAGTTCTTC. This translates into CASSLWGGLAGGEQFF.

This clone was seen only a few times. J is TRBJ1-5 and V is TRBV30; 10 positions agree with TRBD1. Germline V gene sequence: CDR1 GTSNPN, CDR2 SVGIG (reference sequence). The CDR3 runs to 15 residues. V was clipped by 1 base and J by 6 bases; unmatched bases: 6. As DNA, the CDR3 is TGTGCCTGGAGTGGTCGGGACAGGGGATTTCAGCCCCAGCATTTT. Its protein product is CAWSGRDRGFQPQHF.

This clone was recorded a few times. This rearrangement joins TRBV5-8 to TRBJ1-2, with 11 bases fitting TRBD1. The CDR3 runs 14 residues. Germline CDR1 and CDR2: SGHTS and YDEGEE. The V segment lost 4 bases and the J segment 8 bases; nucleotides outside the gene matches: 7. CDR3 nucleotides: TGTGCCAGCAGCCGTGGACAGGGGGCTTGGGGCTACACCTTC. This codes for CASSRGQGAWGYTF.

The chain has TRBV2 and TRBJ2-2; TRBD2 agrees at 13 bases. The trim removed 6 bases at V and 4 bases at J, leaving 5 bases unmatched. CDR1 SNHLY and CDR2 FYNNEI come from the germline V gene. The CDR3 loop spans 16 amino acids. CDR3 sequence (DNA): TGTGCCAGCAGGAGGGGACTAGCGGGACGCACCGGGGAGCTGTTTTTT. This sequence encodes CASRRGLAGRTGELFF.

The J gene is TRBJ2-4, the V gene TRBV4-1, with TRBD2 matching 10 bases. CDR1 is MGHRA and CDR2 is YSYEKL in the germline V gene. The CDR3 is made up of 18 amino acids. The V and J ends lost 2 bases and 4 bases, in that order; junction bases with no gene match: 11. The CDR3 nucleotides read TGCGCCAGCAGCCAAAGACTAGCGGGCTCGAGGGAGAAAAACATTCAGTACTTC. Protein product: CASSQRLAGSREKNIQYF.

The chain combines TRBV5-4 with TRBJ2-5; 11 bases fit TRBD2. The CDR3 extends over 15 amino acids. The germline gives CDR1 SGHNT, CDR2 YYREEE (reference sequence). Germline trimming cut 4 bases from V and 3 bases from J; bases unmatched to any gene: 5. CDR3 in DNA: TGTGCCAGCAGCCCTAGCGGGGGGCTCGAAGAGACCCAGTACTTC. This codes for CASSPSGGLEETQYF.

The gene calls are TRBV23-1 and TRBJ1-2, with a tentative D call TRBD1 (5 bases). TRBV23-1 is an open reading frame whose function is uncertain. The CDR3 has 14 residues. Trimming left V 6 bases short and J 8 bases short, with 19 bases between. The CDR3 here is CASSRVRGCRGYTF. CDR3 sequence (DNA): TGCGCCAGCAGCCGAGTTAGGGGTTGTAGGGGCTACACCTTC.

This chain joins TRBV5-1 and TRBJ2-2; D is perhaps TRBD2 (5 bases). Looked up from germline, CDR1 is SGHRS and CDR2 is YFSETQ. Trimming stripped 4 bases from V and 2 bases from J, with 12 bases between. This CDR3 is built from 15 residues. The CDR3 DNA sequence: TGCGCCAGCAGCCCGGGGAGTGTTAACACCGGGGAGCTGTTTTTT. It translates to CASSPGSVNTGELFF. Full variable domain (outside the CDR3, taken from reference TRBV5-1 and TRBJ2-2): KAGVTQTPRYLIKTRGQQVTLSCSPISGHRSVSWYQQTPGQGLQFLFEYFSETQRNKGNFPGRFSGRQFSNSRSEMNVSTLELGDSALYLCASSPGSVNTGELFFGEGSRLTVL.